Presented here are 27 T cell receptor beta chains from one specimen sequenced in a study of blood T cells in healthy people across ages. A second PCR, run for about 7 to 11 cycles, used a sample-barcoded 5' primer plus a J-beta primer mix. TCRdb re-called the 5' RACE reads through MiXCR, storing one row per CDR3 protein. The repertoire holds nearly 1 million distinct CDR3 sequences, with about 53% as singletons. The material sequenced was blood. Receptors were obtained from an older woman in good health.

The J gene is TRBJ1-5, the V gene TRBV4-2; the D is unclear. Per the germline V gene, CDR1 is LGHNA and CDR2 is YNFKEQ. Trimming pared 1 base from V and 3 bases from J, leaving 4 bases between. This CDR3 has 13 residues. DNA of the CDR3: TGTGCCAGCAGCCAAGGTGCCAATCAGCCCCAGCATTTT. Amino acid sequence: CASSQGANQPQHF.

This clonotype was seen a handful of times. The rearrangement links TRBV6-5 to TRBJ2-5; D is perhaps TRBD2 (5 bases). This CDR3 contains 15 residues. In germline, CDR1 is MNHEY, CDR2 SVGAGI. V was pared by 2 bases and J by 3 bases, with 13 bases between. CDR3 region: CASSYPTTGKETQYF. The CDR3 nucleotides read TGTGCCAGCAGTTACCCCACCACGGGGAAAGAGACCCAGTACTTC.

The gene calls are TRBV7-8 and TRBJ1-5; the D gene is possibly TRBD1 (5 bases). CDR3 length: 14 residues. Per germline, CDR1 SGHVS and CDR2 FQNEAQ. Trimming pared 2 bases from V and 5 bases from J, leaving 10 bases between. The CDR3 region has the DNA TGTGCCAGCAGCTTAAGCCGACAGCATCAGCCCCAGCATTTT. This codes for CASSLSRQHQPQHF.

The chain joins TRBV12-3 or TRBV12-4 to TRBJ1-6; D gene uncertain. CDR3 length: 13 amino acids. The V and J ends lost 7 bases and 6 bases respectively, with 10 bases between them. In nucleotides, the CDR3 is TGTGCCAGCACCCTGAAGGGTAATTCACCCCTCCACTTT. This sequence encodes CASTLKGNSPLHF.

DNA for the CDR3: TGCAGCGCCCGGGCGCCGGGACTAGCGGTTCATGAGCAGTTCTTC. This codes for CSARAPGLAVHEQFF. This sequence joins TRBV29-1 and TRBJ2-1, with 11 nucleotides matching TRBD2. The CDR3 sequence is 15 residues long. V lost 7 bases and J lost 8; bases outside the gene matches: 13. Germline V CDR1 and CDR2: SQVTM, ANQGSEA.

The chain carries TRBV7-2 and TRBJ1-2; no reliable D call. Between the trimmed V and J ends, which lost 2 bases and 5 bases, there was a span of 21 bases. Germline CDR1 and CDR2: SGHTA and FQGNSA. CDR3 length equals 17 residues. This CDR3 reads CASSLMAPDAAWYGYTF. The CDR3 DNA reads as TGTGCCAGCAGCTTAATGGCGCCCGACGCAGCTTGGTATGGCTACACCTTC.

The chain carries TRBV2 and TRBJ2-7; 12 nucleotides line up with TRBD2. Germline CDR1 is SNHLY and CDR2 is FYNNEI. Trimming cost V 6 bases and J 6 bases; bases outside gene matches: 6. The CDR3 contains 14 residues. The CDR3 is CASSPGLAGREQYF. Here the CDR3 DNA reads TGTGCCAGCAGCCCAGGACTAGCGGGACGCGAGCAGTACTTC.

The CDR3 reads CASSGLVADTQYF. The CDR3 coding sequence is TGCGCCAGCAGCGGCCTGGTGGCAGATACGCAGTATTTT. The J gene is TRBJ2-3, the V gene TRBV5-1; the D is unclear. The CDR3 consists of 13 residues. Trimming pared 4 bases from V and 4 bases from J, leaving 10 bases between. CDR1 and CDR2 from the germline V gene are SGHRS and YFSETQ. Drawing the rest from reference TRBV5-1 and TRBJ2-3, the complete variable domain is KAGVTQTPRYLIKTRGQQVTLSCSPISGHRSVSWYQQTPGQGLQFLFEYFSETQRNKGNFPGRFSGRQFSNSRSEMNVSTLELGDSALYLCASSGLVADTQYFGPGTRLTVL.

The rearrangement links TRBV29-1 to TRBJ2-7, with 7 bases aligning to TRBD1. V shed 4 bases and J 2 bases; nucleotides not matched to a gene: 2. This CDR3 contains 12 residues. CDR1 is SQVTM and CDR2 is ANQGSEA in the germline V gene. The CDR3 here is CSVGTGTYEQYF. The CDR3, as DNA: TGCAGCGTTGGGACAGGTACCTACGAGCAGTACTTC.

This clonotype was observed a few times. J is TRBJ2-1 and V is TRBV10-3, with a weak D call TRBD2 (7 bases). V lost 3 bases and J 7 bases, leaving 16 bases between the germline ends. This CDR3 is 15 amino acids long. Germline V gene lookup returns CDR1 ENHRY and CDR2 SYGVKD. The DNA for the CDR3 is TGTGCCATCAGTGACAGGGGAGGGGCTGGGAATGAGCAGTTCTTC. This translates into CAISDRGGAGNEQFF.

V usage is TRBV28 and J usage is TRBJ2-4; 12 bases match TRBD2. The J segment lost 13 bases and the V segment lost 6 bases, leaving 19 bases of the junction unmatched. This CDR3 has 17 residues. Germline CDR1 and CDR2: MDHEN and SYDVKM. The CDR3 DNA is TGTGCCAGCAGATGGACTAGCGGGACCCTCCCCGGGCCCAAGCAGTACTTC. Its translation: CASRWTSGTLPGPKQYF.

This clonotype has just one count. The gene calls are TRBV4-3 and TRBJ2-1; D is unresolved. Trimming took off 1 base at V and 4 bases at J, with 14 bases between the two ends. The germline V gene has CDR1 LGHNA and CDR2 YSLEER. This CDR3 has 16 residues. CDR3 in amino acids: CASSQASVRLYNEQFF. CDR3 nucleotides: TGCGCCAGCAGCCAAGCGTCAGTGAGGCTTTACAATGAGCAGTTCTTC.

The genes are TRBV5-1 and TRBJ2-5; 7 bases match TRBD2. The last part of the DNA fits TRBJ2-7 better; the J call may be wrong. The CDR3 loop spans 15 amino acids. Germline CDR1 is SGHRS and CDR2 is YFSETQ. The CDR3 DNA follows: TGCGCCAGCAGCTTTCTAGCGGTTGGTTCTAACGAGCAGTACTTC. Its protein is CASSFLAVGSNEQYF.

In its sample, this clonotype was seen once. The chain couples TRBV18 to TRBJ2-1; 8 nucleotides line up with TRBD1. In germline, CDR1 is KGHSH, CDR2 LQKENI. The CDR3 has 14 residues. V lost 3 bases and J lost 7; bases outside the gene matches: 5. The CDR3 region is CASSPSRGRNEQFF. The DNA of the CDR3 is TGTGCCAGCTCACCGTCCAGGGGGCGGAATGAGCAGTTCTTC.

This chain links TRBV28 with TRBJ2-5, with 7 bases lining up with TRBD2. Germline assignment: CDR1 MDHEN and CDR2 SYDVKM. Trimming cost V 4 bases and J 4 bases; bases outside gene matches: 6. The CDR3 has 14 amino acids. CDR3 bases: TGTGCCAGCAGTTCCCCCACGGGGGGAGAGACCCAGTACTTC. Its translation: CASSSPTGGETQYF.

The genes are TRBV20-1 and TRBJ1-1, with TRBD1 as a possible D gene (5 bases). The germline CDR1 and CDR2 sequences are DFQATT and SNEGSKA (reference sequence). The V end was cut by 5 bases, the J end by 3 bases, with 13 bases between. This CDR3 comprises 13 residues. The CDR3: CSASRAEDTEAFF. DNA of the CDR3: TGCAGTGCTTCCAGGGCGGAGGACACTGAAGCTTTCTTT.

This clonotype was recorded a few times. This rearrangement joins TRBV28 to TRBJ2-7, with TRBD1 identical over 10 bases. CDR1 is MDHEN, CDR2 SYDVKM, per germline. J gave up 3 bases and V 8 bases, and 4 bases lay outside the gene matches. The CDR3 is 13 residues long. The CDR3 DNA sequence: TGTGCCAGCCGAGGGACAGGGGTCTACGAGCAGTACTTC. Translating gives CASRGTGVYEQYF.

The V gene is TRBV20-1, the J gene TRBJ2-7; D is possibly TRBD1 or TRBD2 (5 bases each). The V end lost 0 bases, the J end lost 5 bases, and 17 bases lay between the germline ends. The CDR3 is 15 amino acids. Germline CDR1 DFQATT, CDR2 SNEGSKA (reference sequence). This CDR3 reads CSARDKARAGDEQYF. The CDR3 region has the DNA TGCAGTGCTAGAGATAAGGCCAGGGCCGGGGACGAGCAGTACTTC.

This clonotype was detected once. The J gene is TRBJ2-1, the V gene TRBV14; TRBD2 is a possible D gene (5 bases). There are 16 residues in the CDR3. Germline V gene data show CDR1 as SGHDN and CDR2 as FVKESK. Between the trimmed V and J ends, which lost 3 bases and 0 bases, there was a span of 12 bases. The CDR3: CASSQRAESSYNEQFF. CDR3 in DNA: TGTGCCAGCAGCCAGAGGGCGGAGAGCTCCTACAATGAGCAGTTCTTC. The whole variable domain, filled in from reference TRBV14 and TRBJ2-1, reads EAGVTQFPSHSVIEKGQTVTLRCDPISGHDNLYWYRRVMGKEIKFLLHFVKESKQDESGMPNNRFLAERTGGTYSTLKVQPAELEDSGVYFCASSQRAESSYNEQFFGPGTRLTVL.

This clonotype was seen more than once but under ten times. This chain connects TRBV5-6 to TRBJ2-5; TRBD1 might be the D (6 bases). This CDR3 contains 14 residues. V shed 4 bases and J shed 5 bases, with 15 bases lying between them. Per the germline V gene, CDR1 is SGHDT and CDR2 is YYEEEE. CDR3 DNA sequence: TGTGCCAGCAGCCCCGCAGGGGATTGGGAGACCCAGTACTTC. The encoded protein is CASSPAGDWETQYF.

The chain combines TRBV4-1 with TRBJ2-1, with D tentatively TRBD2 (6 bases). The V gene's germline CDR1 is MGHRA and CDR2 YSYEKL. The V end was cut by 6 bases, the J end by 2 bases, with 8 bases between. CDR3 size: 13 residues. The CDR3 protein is CASREGPYNEQFF. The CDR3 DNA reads TGCGCCAGCAGGGAGGGGCCCTACAATGAGCAGTTCTTC.

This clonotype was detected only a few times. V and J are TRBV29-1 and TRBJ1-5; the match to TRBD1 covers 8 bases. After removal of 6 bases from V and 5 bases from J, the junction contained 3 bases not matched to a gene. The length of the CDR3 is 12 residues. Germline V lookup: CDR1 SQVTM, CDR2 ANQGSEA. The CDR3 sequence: CSVQDRDQPQHF. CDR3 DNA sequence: TGCAGCGTACAGGACAGGGATCAGCCCCAGCATTTT.

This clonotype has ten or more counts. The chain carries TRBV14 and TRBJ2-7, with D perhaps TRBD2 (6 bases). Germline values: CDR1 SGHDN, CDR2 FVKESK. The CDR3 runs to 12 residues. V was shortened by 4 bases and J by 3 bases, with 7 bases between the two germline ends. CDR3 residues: CASSPGLYEQYF. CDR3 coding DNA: TGTGCCAGCAGCCCGGGACTCTACGAGCAGTACTTC.

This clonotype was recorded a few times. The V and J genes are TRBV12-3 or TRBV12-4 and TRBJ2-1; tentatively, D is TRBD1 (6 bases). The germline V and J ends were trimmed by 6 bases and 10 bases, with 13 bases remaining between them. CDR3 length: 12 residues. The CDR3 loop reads CASSLGHEEQFF. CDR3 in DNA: TGTGCCAGCAGCCTGGGACACGAGGAGCAGTTCTTC.

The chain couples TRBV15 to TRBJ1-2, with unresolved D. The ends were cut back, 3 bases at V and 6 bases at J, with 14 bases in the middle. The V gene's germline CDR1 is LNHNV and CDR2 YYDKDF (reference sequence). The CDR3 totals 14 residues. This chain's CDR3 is CATSSPIPGDGYTF. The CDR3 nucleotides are TGTGCCACCAGCAGTCCAATTCCAGGTGATGGCTACACCTTC.

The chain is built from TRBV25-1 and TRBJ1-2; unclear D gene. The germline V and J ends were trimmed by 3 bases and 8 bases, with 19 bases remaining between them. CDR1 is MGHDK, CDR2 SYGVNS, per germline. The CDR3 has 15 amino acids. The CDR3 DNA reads TGTGCCAGCAGTGAGATTTTGGGTAATAGGCCGGGCTACACCTTC. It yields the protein CASSEILGNRPGYTF.

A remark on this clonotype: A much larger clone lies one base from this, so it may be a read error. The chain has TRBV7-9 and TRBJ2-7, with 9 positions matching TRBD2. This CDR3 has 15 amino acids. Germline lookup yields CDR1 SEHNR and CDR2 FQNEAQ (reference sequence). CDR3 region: CASSKKREASYERYF. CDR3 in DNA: TGTGCCAGCAGCAAGAAGCGGGAGGCCTCCTACGAGCGGTACTTC.